The 3 T cell receptor beta chains presented below share a single source sample, sequenced in a study of early T cells in non-severe SARS-CoV-2 infection. TCRdb analysed the 5' RACE reads with MiXCR anew, one entry per CDR3 protein. The table records over 50,000 distinct CDR3 sequences, about 8.2% of them present only once. What was sequenced was whole blood. All receptors come from an adult who was a healthcare worker with PCR-confirmed SARS-CoV-2 infection or an uninfected control (not recorded which).

The sample holds a few counts of this clonotype. This chain uses TRBV14 with TRBJ2-1; 7 nucleotides match TRBD2. Per germline, CDR1 SGHDN and CDR2 FVKESK. The junction had 3 bases not matched to a gene; V was cut back by 7 bases and J by 0 bases. CDR3 length: 14 amino acids. In DNA, the CDR3 is TGTGCCAGCACCCGCGGGAGCTCCTACAATGAGCAGTTCTTC. This sequence encodes CASTRGSSYNEQFF.

This clonotype was picked up a small number of times. The chain uses TRBV19 and TRBJ2-1, with TRBD1 as a possible D gene (5 bases). The V end lost 2 bases, the J end lost 9 bases, and 17 bases lay between the germline ends. The CDR3 length is 15 residues. CDR1 LNHDA and CDR2 SQIVND come from the germline V gene (reference sequence). The CDR3 is CASSILGLADSEQFF. The DNA of the CDR3 is TGTGCCAGTAGTATATTGGGGCTCGCCGATAGTGAGCAGTTCTTC.

There are many counts of this clonotype. The V gene is TRBV20-1, the J gene TRBJ1-1, with D tentatively TRBD1 (5 bases). Germline values: CDR1 DFQATT, CDR2 SNEGSKA (reference sequence). The CDR3 sequence is 13 residues long. Trimming removed 1 base from V and 5 bases from J, with 11 bases in between. In DNA, the CDR3 is TGCAGTGCTAGAGGGGGACTGGGTACTGAAGCTTTCTTT. Its protein is CSARGGLGTEAFF.